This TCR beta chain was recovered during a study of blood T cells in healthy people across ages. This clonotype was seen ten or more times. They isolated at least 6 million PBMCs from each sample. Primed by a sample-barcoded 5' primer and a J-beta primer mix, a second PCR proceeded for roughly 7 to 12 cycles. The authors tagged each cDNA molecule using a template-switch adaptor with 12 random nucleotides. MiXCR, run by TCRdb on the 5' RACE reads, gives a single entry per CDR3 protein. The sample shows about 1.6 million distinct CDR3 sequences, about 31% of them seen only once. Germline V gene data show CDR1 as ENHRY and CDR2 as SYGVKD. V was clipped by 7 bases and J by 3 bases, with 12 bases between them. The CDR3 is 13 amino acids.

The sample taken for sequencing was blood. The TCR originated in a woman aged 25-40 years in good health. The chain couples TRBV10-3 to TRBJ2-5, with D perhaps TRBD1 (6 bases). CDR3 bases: TGTGCCATCAAGGGGGACGGGAAAGAGACCCAGTACTTC. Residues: CAIKGDGKETQYF.